This T cell receptor (beta chain) was obtained from a study of identical twins. The study, taken as a whole, reports: The authors drew conclusions from cross-sectional statistical analysis rather than following the same donors. Weaker excess twin sharing was seen among beta out-of-frame sequences.

TCRdb reprocessed the 5' RACE reads via MiXCR and lists one record per CDR3 protein. The data contain 500,000 to 650,000 distinct CDR3 sequences, 20% to 25% of them singletons. The donors were all healthy and Caucasian. This clonotype was picked up a small number of times. The antigen remains undetermined. This CDR3 has 13 amino acids. The germline gives CDR1 KGHDR, CDR2 SFDVKD. V shed 9 bases, J shed 5 bases, and the junction held 5 bases outside the gene matches. This sample was also put to use in a study of yellow fever vaccine responses in identical twins. That report notes: Twin vaccine T cell responses reportedly seemed partly convergent, partly personalized.

Sequencing input: CD4+ T cells sorted from blood. V gene TRBV24-1 combines with J gene TRBJ2-5; 10 bases line up with TRBD1. This TCR was recovered from a woman aged 18-29 years in good health. CDR3 coding DNA: TGTGCCACCGGGACAGGGGACAGGGAGACCCAGTACTTC. Amino acids: CATGTGDRETQYF.